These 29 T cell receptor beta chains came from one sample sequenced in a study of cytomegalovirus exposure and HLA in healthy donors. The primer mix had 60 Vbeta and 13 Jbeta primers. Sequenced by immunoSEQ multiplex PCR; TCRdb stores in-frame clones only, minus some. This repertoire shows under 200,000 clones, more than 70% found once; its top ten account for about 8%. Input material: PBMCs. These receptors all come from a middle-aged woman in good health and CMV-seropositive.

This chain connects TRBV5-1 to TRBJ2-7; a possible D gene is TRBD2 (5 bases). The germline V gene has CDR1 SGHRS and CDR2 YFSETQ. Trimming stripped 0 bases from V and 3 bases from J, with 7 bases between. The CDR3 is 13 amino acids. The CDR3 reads CASSLGEIYEQYF. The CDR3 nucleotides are TGCGCCAGCAGCTTGGGGGAGATCTACGAGCAGTACTTC.

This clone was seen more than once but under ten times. CDR3 sequence: CASSADLAVYNEQFF. CDR3 sequence (DNA): TGTGCCAGCAGCGCCGACCTAGCGGTCTACAATGAGCAGTTCTTC. The V call is TRBV7-3, the J call TRBJ2-1, with 7 nucleotides matching TRBD2. This CDR3 region has 15 residues. V shed 5 bases, J shed 3 bases, and the junction held 7 bases outside the gene matches. Per germline, CDR1 SGHTA and CDR2 FQGTGA. The full variable domain, its missing parts supplied by reference TRBV7-3 and TRBJ2-1, is GAGVSQTPSNKVTEKGKYVELRCDPISGHTALYWYRQSLGQGPEFLIYFQGTGAADDSGLPNDRFFAVRPEGSVSTLKIQRTERGDSAVYLCASSADLAVYNEQFFGPGTRLTVL.

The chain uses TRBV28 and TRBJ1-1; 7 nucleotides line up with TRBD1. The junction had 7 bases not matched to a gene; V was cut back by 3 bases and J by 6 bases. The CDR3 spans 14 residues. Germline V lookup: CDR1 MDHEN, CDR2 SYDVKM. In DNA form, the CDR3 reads TGTGCCAGCAGTTTCGCGACAGGGCTTCCTGAAGCTTTCTTT. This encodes CASSFATGLPEAFF.

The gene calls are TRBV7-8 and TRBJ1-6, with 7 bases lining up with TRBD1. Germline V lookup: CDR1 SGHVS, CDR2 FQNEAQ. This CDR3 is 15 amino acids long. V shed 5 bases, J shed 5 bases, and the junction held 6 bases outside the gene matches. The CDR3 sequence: CASSGGTANNSPLHF. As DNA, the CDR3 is TGTGCCAGCAGCGGTGGGACAGCAAATAATTCACCCCTCCACTTT.

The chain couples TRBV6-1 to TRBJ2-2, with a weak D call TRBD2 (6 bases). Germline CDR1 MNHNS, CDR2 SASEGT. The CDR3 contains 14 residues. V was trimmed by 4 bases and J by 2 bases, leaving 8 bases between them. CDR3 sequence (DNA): TGTGCCAGCAGTGGGGGACTCAACACCGGGGAGCTGTTTTTT. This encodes CASSGGLNTGELFF.

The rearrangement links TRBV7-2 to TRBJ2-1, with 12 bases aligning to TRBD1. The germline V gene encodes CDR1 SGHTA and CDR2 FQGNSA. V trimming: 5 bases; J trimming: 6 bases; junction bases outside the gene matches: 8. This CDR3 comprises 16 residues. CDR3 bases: TGTGCCAGCAGCCTCATGGGGACAGGGGGCTTCAATGAGCAGTTCTTC. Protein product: CASSLMGTGGFNEQFF.

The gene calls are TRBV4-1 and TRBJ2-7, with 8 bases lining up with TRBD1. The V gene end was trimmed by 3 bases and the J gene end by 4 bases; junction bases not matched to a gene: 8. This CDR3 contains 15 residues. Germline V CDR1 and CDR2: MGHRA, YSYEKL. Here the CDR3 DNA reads TGCGCCAGCAGCCAGATACAGGGGGGAGGTTACGAGCAGTACTTC. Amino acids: CASSQIQGGGYEQYF.

DNA for the CDR3: TGTGCCAGCAGACAGGGGCTGGACGAGCAGTACTTC. It is translated as CASRQGLDEQYF. This chain uses TRBV5-8 with TRBJ2-7; 7 bases fit TRBD1. Germline V CDR1 and CDR2: SGHTS, YDEGEE. The trim removed 5 bases at V and 5 bases at J, leaving 4 bases unmatched. The CDR3 is 12 residues long.

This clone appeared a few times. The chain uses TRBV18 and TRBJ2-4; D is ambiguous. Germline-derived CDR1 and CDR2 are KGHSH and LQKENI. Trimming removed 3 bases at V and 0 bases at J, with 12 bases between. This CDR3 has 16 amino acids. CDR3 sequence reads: CASSPSLALAKNIQYF. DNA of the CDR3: TGTGCCAGCTCACCGTCGCTGGCCCTAGCCAAAAACATTCAGTACTTC.

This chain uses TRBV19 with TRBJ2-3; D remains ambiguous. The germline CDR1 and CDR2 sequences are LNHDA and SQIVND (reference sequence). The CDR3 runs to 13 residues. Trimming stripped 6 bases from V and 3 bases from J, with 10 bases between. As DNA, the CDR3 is TGTGCCAGTAGGACCCCTAGGACAGATACGCAGTATTTT. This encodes CASRTPRTDTQYF. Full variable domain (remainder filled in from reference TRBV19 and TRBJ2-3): DGGITQSPKYLFRKEGQNVTLSCEQNLNHDAMYWYRQDPGQGLRLIYYSQIVNDFQKGDIAEGYSVSREKKESFPLTVTSAQKNPTAFYLCASRTPRTDTQYFGPGTRLTVL.

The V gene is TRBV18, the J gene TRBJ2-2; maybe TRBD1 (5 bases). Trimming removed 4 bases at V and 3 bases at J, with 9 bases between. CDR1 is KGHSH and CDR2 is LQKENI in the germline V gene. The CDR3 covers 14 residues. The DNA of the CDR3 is TGTGCCAGCTCACAGGGGATGGACACCGGGGAGCTGTTTTTT. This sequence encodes CASSQGMDTGELFF.

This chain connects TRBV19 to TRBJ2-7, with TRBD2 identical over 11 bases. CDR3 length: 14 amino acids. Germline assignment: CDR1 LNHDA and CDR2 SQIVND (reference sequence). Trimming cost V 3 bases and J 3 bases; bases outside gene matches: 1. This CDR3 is CASSIGTSGYEQYF. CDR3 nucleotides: TGTGCCAGTAGTATCGGGACTAGCGGCTACGAGCAGTACTTC.

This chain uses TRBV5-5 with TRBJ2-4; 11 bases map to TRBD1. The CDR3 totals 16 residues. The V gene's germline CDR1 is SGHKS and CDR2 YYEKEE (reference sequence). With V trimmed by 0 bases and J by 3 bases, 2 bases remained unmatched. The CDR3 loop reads CASSLAGTGGKNIQYF. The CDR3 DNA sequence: TGTGCCAGCAGCTTGGCCGGGACAGGGGGCAAAAACATTCAGTACTTC.

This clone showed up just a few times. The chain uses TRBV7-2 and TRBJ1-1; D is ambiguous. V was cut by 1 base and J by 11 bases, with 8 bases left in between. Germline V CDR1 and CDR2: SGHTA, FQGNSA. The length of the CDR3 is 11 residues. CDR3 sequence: CASSLGLVAFF. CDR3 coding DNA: TGTGCCAGCAGCTTAGGATTAGTGGCTTTCTTT.

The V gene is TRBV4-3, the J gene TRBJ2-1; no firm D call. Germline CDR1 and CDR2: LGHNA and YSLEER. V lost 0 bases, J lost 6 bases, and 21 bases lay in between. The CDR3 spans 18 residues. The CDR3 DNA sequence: TGCGCCAGCAGCCAAGATCTAACCGGCAGGTCCAGCATCAATGAGCAGTTCTTC. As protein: CASSQDLTGRSSINEQFF.

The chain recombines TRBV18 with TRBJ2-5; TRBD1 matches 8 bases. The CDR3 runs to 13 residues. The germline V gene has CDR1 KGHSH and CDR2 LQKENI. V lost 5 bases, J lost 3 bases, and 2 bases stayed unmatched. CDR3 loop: CASSWDRKETQYF. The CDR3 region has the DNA TGTGCCAGCTCATGGGACAGGAAAGAGACCCAGTACTTC.

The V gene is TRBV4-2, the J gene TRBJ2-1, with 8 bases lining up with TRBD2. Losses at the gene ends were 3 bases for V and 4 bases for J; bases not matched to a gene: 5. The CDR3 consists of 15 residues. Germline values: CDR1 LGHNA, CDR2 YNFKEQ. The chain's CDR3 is CASSQAGGTYNEQFF. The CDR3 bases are TGTGCCAGCAGCCAGGCGGGAGGTACTTACAATGAGCAGTTCTTC.

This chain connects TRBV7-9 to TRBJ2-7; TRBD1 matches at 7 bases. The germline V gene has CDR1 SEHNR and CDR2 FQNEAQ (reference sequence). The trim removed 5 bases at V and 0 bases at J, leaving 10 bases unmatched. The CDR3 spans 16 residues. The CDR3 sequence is CASSQPTGASSYEQYF. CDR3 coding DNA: TGTGCCAGCAGCCAGCCTACAGGGGCCTCCTCCTACGAGCAGTACTTC.

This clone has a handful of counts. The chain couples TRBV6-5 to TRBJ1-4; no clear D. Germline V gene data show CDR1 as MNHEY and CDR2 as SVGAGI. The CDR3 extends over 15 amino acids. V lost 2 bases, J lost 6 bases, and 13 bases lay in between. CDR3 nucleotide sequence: TGTGCCAGCAGTTACCGCAACGTTCGGGATGAAAAACTGTTTTTT. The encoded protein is CASSYRNVRDEKLFF.

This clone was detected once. CDR3: CASSSRLAGSHEQYF. Written as DNA, the CDR3 is TGTGCCAGCAGTTCCAGACTAGCGGGGAGCCACGAGCAGTACTTC. The rearrangement links TRBV6-5 to TRBJ2-5, with 11 bases lining up with TRBD2. The end of the DNA aligns better with TRBJ2-7, so the J call may be wrong. The CDR3 is made up of 15 amino acids. Per the germline V gene, CDR1 is MNHEY and CDR2 is SVGAGI.

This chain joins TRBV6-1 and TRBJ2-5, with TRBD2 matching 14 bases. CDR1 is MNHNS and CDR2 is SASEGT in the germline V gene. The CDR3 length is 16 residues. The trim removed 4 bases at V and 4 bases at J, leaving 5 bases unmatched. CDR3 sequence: CASSATGTSGRETQYF. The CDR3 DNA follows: TGTGCCAGCAGTGCTACCGGGACTAGCGGGAGAGAGACCCAGTACTTC.

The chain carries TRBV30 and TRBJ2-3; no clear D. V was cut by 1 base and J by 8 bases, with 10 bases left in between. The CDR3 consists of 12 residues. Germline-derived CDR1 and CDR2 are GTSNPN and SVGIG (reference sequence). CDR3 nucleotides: TGTGCCTGGAGTGCGGAGTTTACTACGCAGTATTTT. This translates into CAWSAEFTTQYF.

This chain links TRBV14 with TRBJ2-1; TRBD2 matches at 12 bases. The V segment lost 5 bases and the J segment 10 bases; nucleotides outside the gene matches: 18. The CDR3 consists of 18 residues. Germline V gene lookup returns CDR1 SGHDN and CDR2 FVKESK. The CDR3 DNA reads TGTGCCAGCAGCAGTGGACTAGCGGGACCTCCGAGGCGGCGAGAGCAGTTCTTC. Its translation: CASSSGLAGPPRRREQFF. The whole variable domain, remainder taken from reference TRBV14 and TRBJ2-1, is EAGVTQFPSHSVIEKGQTVTLRCDPISGHDNLYWYRRVMGKEIKFLLHFVKESKQDESGMPNNRFLAERTGGTYSTLKVQPAELEDSGVYFCASSSGLAGPPRRREQFFGPGTRLTVL.

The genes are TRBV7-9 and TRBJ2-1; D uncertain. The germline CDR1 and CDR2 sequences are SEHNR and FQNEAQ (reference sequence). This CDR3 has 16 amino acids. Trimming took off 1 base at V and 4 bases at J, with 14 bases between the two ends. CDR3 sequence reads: CASSLERQYQYNEQFF. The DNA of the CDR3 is TGTGCCAGCAGCTTAGAGAGGCAGTATCAATACAATGAGCAGTTCTTC.

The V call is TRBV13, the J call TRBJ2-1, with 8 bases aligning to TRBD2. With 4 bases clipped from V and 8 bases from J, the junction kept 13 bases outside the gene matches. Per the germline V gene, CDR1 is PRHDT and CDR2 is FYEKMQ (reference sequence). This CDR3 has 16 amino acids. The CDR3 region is CASSWEAGVTSDEQFF. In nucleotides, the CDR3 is TGTGCCAGCAGCTGGGAAGCGGGAGTCACTTCCGATGAGCAGTTCTTC.

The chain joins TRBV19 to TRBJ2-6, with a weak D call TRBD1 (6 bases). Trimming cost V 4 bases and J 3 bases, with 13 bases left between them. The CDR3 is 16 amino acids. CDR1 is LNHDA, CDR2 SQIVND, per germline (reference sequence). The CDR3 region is CASSTRQAGGANVLTF. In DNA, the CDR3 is TGTGCCAGTAGTACCCGACAGGCCGGTGGGGCCAACGTCCTGACTTTC.

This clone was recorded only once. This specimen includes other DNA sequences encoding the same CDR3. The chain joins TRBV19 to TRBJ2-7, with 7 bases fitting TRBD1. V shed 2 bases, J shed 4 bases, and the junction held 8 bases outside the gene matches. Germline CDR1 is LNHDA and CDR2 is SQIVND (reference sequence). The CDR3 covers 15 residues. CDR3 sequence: CASSITPTGTYEQYF. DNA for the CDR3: TGTGCCAGTAGTATAACACCGACAGGGACATACGAGCAGTACTTC.

This CDR3 is CASNPNGWREGTIYF. The CDR3 DNA reads as TGTGCCAGCAACCCCAACGGTTGGCGGGAGGGCACCATATATTTT. The chain uses TRBV28 and TRBJ1-3; D is ambiguous. Germline CDR1 reads MDHEN; CDR2 reads SYDVKM. Trimming took off 7 bases at V and 9 bases at J, with 22 bases between the two ends. This CDR3 comprises 15 residues.

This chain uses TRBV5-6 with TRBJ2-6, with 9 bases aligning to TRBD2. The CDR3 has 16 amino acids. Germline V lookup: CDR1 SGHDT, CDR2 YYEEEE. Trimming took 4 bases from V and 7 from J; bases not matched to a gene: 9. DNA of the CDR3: TGTGCCAGCAGCCCCACAGGCGGGGGGGGAGCCAACGTCCTGACTTTC. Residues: CASSPTGGGGANVLTF.